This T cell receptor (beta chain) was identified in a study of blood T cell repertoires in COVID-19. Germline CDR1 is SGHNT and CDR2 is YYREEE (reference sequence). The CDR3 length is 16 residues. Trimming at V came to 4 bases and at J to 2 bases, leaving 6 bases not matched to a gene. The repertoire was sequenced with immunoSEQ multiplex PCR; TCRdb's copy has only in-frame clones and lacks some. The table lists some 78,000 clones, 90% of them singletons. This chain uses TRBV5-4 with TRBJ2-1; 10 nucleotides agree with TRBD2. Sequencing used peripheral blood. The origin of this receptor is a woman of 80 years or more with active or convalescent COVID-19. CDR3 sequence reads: CASSPGTSVAYNEQFF. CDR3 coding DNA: TGTGCCAGCAGCCCAGGGACTAGCGTTGCCTACAATGAGCAGTTCTTC.